This T cell receptor (beta chain) was sequenced in a study of blood T cell repertoires in COVID-19. Study in general: Samples representing acute and convalescent COVID-19 were sourced from the United States, Italy and Spain.

The age range of participants was 18 to 89 years, with residence in about 25 US areas. For recovered donors of Cohort 3, there were two negative PCRs, clearance, or symptom resolution. Per the germline V gene, CDR1 is SSHAT and CDR2 is FNYEAQ (reference sequence). The CDR3 spans 17 residues. The authors' processing: Estimated nucleated cell counts came from reference gene primer amplification. Measured with immunoSEQ multiplex PCR; TCRdb has only the in-frame clones, and not every one. V and J calls and clone size come straight from that table; D and trimming were deduced from the DNA. Here the sample spans some 400,000 clones, about nine tenths being singletons. Of note for this clone: An end of the junction does not agree with germline; a read error may underlie this.

The sequencing sample was made of PBMCs or T cells enriched from blood (not recorded which). This clonotype was sampled from a woman younger than 45 who had recovered from COVID-19. The chain couples TRBV7-7 to TRBJ1-1, with 8 positions matching TRBD1. The CDR3 sequence is CASSLHPPGQVNTEAFF. In DNA form, the CDR3 reads TGTGCTAGCAGCCTCCACCCCCCGGGACAGGTAAACACTGAAGCTTTCTTT.